This T cell receptor beta chain was identified in a study of cytomegalovirus exposure and HLA in healthy donors. PCR used 60 Vbeta primers and 13 Jbeta primers. Original data processing: Approximately 86 million unique TCR beta chains, 10 million to 14 million shared, were counted in a later analysis. Some clones are missing from TCRdb's copy, which holds only in-frame ones; the method was immunoSEQ multiplex PCR. That table is the source of V, J and clone size, and D and trimming were worked out from the DNA. Here the sample spans around 100,000 clones, over 70% being singletons. These donors counted as nominally healthy when sampled, but unrecorded immune exposures were likely. Points from the study as a whole: The study flagged around 160 TCR beta chains as cytomegalovirus-associated. Later findings reportedly placed an Asian-associated ancestry cluster below the approximately 670-donor mean for N-insertions.

Worth noting for this clone: Antigen: not known.

Sequences were obtained from PBMCs. This sequence originates from a man aged 50 or older in good health and CMV-seropositive.

The CDR3 region is CAWNPGTSTDTQYF. In DNA, the CDR3 is TGTGCCTGGAACCCCGGGACTAGCACAGATACGCAGTATTTT. The chain carries TRBV30 and TRBJ2-3; a possible D gene is TRBD2 (6 bases). This CDR3 region has 14 residues. Germline V gene sequence: CDR1 GTSNPN, CDR2 SVGIG (reference sequence). Between the trimmed V and J ends, which lost 4 bases and 0 bases, there was a span of 11 bases.